Below are 29 T cell receptor beta chains sequenced from a single sample in a study of T cell changes during pregnancy in multiple sclerosis (dated by TCRdb to the late 2010s). Library preparation was by the immunoSEQ multiplex PCR assay. TCRdb took over this immuneACCESS table, retaining in-frame rearrangements with V and J assigned. Such tables are incomplete; in checked studies, under half of the missing clones stem from an unresolved V gene, and the remainder is unexplained. In this sample the table shows 40,000 to 45,000 clones, roughly 90% of which occur a single time. The ten largest clonotypes hold over 0.45% of the sample. The starting material was CD4+ T cells from peripheral blood mononuclear cells, obtained in the third trimester of pregnancy. The receptors stem from a female donor with multiple sclerosis, enrolled in a pregnancy study.

This sequence joins TRBV7-2 and TRBJ2-5; D may be TRBD1 (5 bases). Germline lookup yields CDR1 SGHTA and CDR2 FQGNSA. The length of the CDR3 is 13 residues. The V end was cut by 7 bases, the J end by 4 bases, with 13 bases between. This chain's CDR3 is CASTLGATETQYF. Written as DNA, the CDR3 is TGTGCCAGCACCCTTGGGGCCACAGAGACCCAGTACTTC.

The J gene is TRBJ1-2, the V gene TRBV6-5; D is ambiguous. The CDR3 spans 12 residues. CDR1 and CDR2 from the germline V gene are MNHEY and SVGAGI. V lost 5 bases, J lost 8 bases, and 12 bases lay in between. CDR3 coding DNA: TGTGCCAGCAGTCCCCTGGTTGGCGGCTACACCTTC. This encodes CASSPLVGGYTF.

The chain employs TRBV11-3 and TRBJ2-1; D remains unclear. The ends were cut back, 1 base at V and 4 bases at J, with 8 bases in the middle. The CDR3 runs to 14 residues. Germline CDR1 SGHNT, CDR2 YENEEA. CDR3 nucleotide sequence: TGTGCCAGCAGCTTAGCGGGTCAATACAATGAGCAGTTCTTC. Translation: CASSLAGQYNEQFF. The variable domain in full, completed from reference TRBV11-3 and TRBJ2-1, reads EAGVVQSPRYKIIEKKQPVAFWCNPISGHNTLYWYLQNLGQGPELLIRYENEEAVDDSQLPKDRFSAERLKGVDSTLKIQPAELGDSAVYLCASSLAGQYNEQFFGPGTRLTVL.

This clone has a handful of counts. The gene calls are TRBV6-1 and TRBJ2-7; 8 bases align to TRBD2. This CDR3 is built from 12 residues. V lost 7 bases, J lost 3 bases, and 2 bases stayed unmatched. CDR1 and CDR2 (germline): MNHNS, SASEGT. The DNA for the CDR3 is TGTGCCAGCACGGGAGGGATCTACGAGCAGTACTTC. This encodes CASTGGIYEQYF.

This chain connects TRBV28 to TRBJ2-3, with 7 bases lining up with TRBD2. The CDR3 consists of 18 residues. Germline loops: CDR1 MDHEN, CDR2 SYDVKM. V was pared by 5 bases and J by 3 bases, with 17 bases of the junction left unmatched. The CDR3 spells CASSADGLAEGYTDTQYF. The DNA of the CDR3 is TGTGCCAGCAGTGCCGACGGCCTAGCGGAGGGATATACAGATACGCAGTATTTT.

This sequence joins TRBV18 and TRBJ2-1; tentative D call: TRBD1 (8 bases). Trimming took off 5 bases at V and 0 bases at J, with 14 bases between the two ends. The germline V gene has CDR1 KGHSH and CDR2 LQKENI. CDR3 size: 16 residues. The CDR3 nucleotides are TGTGCCAGCTCAAAACAGGGGGGGGGCTCCTACAATGAGCAGTTCTTC. Translating it yields CASSKQGGGSYNEQFF.

The chain recombines TRBV6-5 with TRBJ2-7; D is possibly TRBD1 (6 bases). V lost 4 bases, J lost 6 bases, and 10 bases lay in between. Germline CDR1 and CDR2: MNHEY and SVGAGI. This CDR3 region has 12 residues. CDR3 sequence reads: CASSSGRGEQYF. Here the CDR3 DNA reads TGTGCCAGCAGTTCGGGCAGGGGCGAGCAGTACTTC.

The chain uses TRBV19 and TRBJ2-1, with TRBD2 identical over 11 bases. This CDR3 spans 16 amino acids. Per the germline V gene, CDR1 is LNHDA and CDR2 is SQIVND (reference sequence). With V trimmed by 5 bases and J by 8 bases, 11 bases remained unmatched. For the CDR3, the DNA is TGTGCCAGTAGTCCAGTTAGCGGGAGGGCCGATCATGAGCAGTTCTTC. Its protein product is CASSPVSGRADHEQFF.

The rearrangement uses TRBV4-2 and TRBJ1-2; D is unclear. Germline V gives CDR1 LGHNA, CDR2 YNFKEQ. The CDR3 extends over 14 amino acids. V gave up 1 base and J gave up 0 bases, with 6 bases separating them. This chain's CDR3 is CASSQANANYGYTF. DNA of the CDR3: TGTGCCAGCAGCCAAGCTAACGCTAACTATGGCTACACCTTC.

In its sample, this clone was seen a few times. The rearrangement uses TRBV27 and TRBJ2-2, with a possible D match to TRBD2 (7 bases). V lost 6 bases and J lost 4, with 15 bases in between. This CDR3 contains 15 residues. CDR1 and CDR2 (germline): MNHEY, SMNVEV (reference sequence). CDR3 in amino acids: CASRRSRGATGELFF. The CDR3 nucleotides read TGTGCCAGCAGACGAAGTCGGGGGGCCACCGGGGAGCTGTTTTTT.

This rearrangement joins TRBV10-3 to TRBJ2-7; 7 nucleotides agree with TRBD2. The V and J ends lost 6 bases and 5 bases, in that order; junction bases with no gene match: 7. Germline CDR1 and CDR2: ENHRY and SYGVKD. CDR3 length: 13 residues. DNA of the CDR3: TGTGCCATCAGGGGGGAGGGAGGAAACGAGCAGTACTTC. Its translation: CAIRGEGGNEQYF.

The V call is TRBV19, the J call TRBJ2-1, with 9 bases aligning to TRBD2. With V trimmed by 1 base and J by 10 bases, 11 bases remained unmatched. Germline V gene data show CDR1 as LNHDA and CDR2 as SQIVND (reference sequence). This CDR3 spans 16 amino acids. This CDR3 is CASSIGLAGISEEQFF. In nucleotides, the CDR3 is TGTGCCAGTAGTATAGGGCTAGCGGGAATTAGTGAAGAGCAGTTCTTC.

V and J are TRBV7-9 and TRBJ2-7, with 9 bases that match TRBD1. This CDR3 has 13 amino acids. Unmatched junction bases numbered 3, after V lost 3 bases and J lost 6 bases. CDR1 and CDR2 from the germline V gene are SEHNR and FQNEAQ (reference sequence). This CDR3 is CASSFGTGSEQYF. As DNA, the CDR3 is TGTGCCAGCAGCTTCGGGACAGGGAGCGAGCAGTACTTC.

V usage is TRBV9 and J usage is TRBJ2-7; 9 bases line up with TRBD1. This CDR3 has 16 residues. Germline V gene data show CDR1 as SGDLS and CDR2 as YYNGEE. V shed 0 bases and J 2 bases; nucleotides not matched to a gene: 6. DNA of the CDR3: TGTGCCAGCAGCGTAGGTGTGGGACAGGGAGCCTACGAGCAGTACTTC. Its translation: CASSVGVGQGAYEQYF.

The chain's CDR3 is CAWKGQGAVGQFF. In DNA form, the CDR3 reads TGTGCCTGGAAGGGACAGGGGGCGGTGGGGCAGTTCTTC. The rearrangement links TRBV30 to TRBJ2-1; the match to TRBD1 covers 12 bases. Germline V gene sequence: CDR1 GTSNPN, CDR2 SVGIG (reference sequence). V was clipped by 4 bases and J by 12 bases; unmatched bases: 7. The CDR3 is 13 amino acids.

The chain combines TRBV6-4 with TRBJ1-2, with 11 bases that match TRBD1. J gave up 5 bases and V 5 bases, and 4 bases lay outside the gene matches. The CDR3 runs 14 residues. Germline V lookup: CDR1 MRHNA, CDR2 SNTAGT. Written as DNA, the CDR3 is TGTGCCAGCAGTCCAGGGACAGGGGGATATGGCTACACCTTC. This encodes CASSPGTGGYGYTF.

This chain uses TRBV5-4 with TRBJ2-5; 8 nucleotides align to TRBD2. The CDR3 is 18 residues long. V was clipped by 4 bases and J by 2 bases; unmatched bases: 16. Germline CDR1 reads SGHNT; CDR2 reads YYREEE (reference sequence). The CDR3 protein is CASSPGDSGMRVQETQYF. The CDR3 nucleotides are TGTGCCAGCAGCCCGGGGGATAGCGGGATGAGAGTACAAGAGACCCAGTACTTC.

The CDR3 loop reads CASSPPASYNEQFF. In nucleotides, the CDR3 is TGTGCCAGCTCACCACCGGCCAGTTACAATGAGCAGTTCTTC. The chain recombines TRBV18 with TRBJ2-1; no clear D. The CDR3 has 14 amino acids. Germline CDR1 and CDR2: KGHSH and LQKENI. Trimming cost V 0 bases and J 4 bases, with 7 bases left between them.

In this sample, this clone turned up once. The chain has TRBV28 and TRBJ2-3; TRBD1 matches 10 bases. The CDR3 has 16 residues. V was clipped by 5 bases and J by 1 base; unmatched bases: 6. CDR1 is MDHEN and CDR2 is SYDVKM in the germline V gene. The CDR3 here is CASSSLGTGGTDTQYF. The CDR3 DNA sequence: TGTGCCAGCAGTAGTTTAGGGACAGGGGGCACAGATACGCAGTATTTT.

The CDR3 DNA follows: TGTGCCAGTAGTATAGATAGACTAGCGGGAGTATCAGATACGCAGTATTTT. It is translated as CASSIDRLAGVSDTQYF. This chain links TRBV19 with TRBJ2-3; 12 nucleotides line up with TRBD2. Losses at the gene ends were 0 bases for V and 4 bases for J; bases not matched to a gene: 5. From germline, CDR1 is LNHDA and CDR2 SQIVND (reference sequence). The CDR3 covers 17 residues.

The gene calls are TRBV18 and TRBJ2-1, with D perhaps matching TRBD2 (5 bases). CDR3 length: 13 amino acids. The ends were cut back, 2 bases at V and 7 bases at J, with 9 bases in the middle. Germline V gene lookup returns CDR1 KGHSH and CDR2 LQKENI. CDR3 sequence (DNA): TGTGCCAGCTCACCAGTCCGGGATAATGAGCAGTTCTTC. Translation gives CASSPVRDNEQFF.

The chain carries TRBV9 and TRBJ2-3, with 8 bases identical to TRBD2. Germline V lookup: CDR1 SGDLS, CDR2 YYNGEE. V gave up 3 bases and J gave up 1 base; unmatched junction bases: 10. This CDR3 has 17 amino acids. The DNA for the CDR3 is TGTGCCAGCAGCGCCGGATGGGGTAGCGGGGGCACAGATACGCAGTATTTT. It encodes CASSAGWGSGGTDTQYF.

This sequence joins TRBV5-1 and TRBJ1-1, with a weak D call TRBD1 (5 bases). Germline-derived CDR1 and CDR2 are SGHRS and YFSETQ. The V end was cut by 0 bases, the J end by 1 base, with 7 bases between. This CDR3 comprises 14 residues. The CDR3 loop is CASSLDQGNTEAFF. DNA for the CDR3: TGCGCCAGCAGCTTGGATCAGGGGAACACTGAAGCTTTCTTT. The full variable domain, completed using reference TRBV5-1 and TRBJ1-1, is KAGVTQTPRYLIKTRGQQVTLSCSPISGHRSVSWYQQTPGQGLQFLFEYFSETQRNKGNFPGRFSGRQFSNSRSEMNVSTLELGDSALYLCASSLDQGNTEAFFGQGTRLTVV.

The chain joins TRBV10-3 to TRBJ1-6, with D unclear. Trimming took 0 bases from V and 10 from J, leaving 10 bases between them. Germline lookup yields CDR1 ENHRY and CDR2 SYGVKD. CDR3 length equals 14 residues. CDR3 amino acids: CAISESEGVSPLHF. DNA for the CDR3: TGTGCCATCAGTGAGTCGGAGGGAGTCTCACCCCTCCACTTT.

V gene TRBV2 combines with J gene TRBJ1-2; D is uncertain. V lost 7 bases and J lost 2, with 5 bases in between. There are 11 residues in the CDR3. CDR1 SNHLY and CDR2 FYNNEI come from the germline V gene. Written as DNA, the CDR3 is TGTGCCAGCACGGGGAACTATGGCTACACCTTC. It encodes CASTGNYGYTF.

The chain couples TRBV11-2 to TRBJ1-2; D is possibly TRBD1 (6 bases). CDR1 SGHAT and CDR2 FQNNGV come from the germline V gene. This CDR3 comprises 14 residues. V lost 1 base to trimming and J lost 6 bases, with 12 bases between them. The CDR3 reads CASSLVPGVDGYTF. CDR3 in DNA: TGTGCCAGCAGCTTAGTCCCAGGGGTGGATGGCTACACCTTC.

This clone was seen a single time. The rearrangement uses TRBV18 and TRBJ2-2; 8 bases are a match to TRBD1. Germline CDR1 KGHSH, CDR2 LQKENI. CDR3 length: 15 residues. The J segment lost 5 bases and the V segment lost 5 bases, leaving 7 bases of the junction unmatched. The CDR3 sequence is CASSFGQGLTGELFF. CDR3 sequence (DNA): TGTGCCAGCTCATTCGGACAGGGCCTTACCGGGGAGCTGTTTTTT.

Worth noting for this clone: The junction departs from the called germline gene at one end, perhaps through a read error. The chain uses TRBV7-9 and TRBJ1-3, with TRBD1 matching 8 bases. Germline V gene sequence: CDR1 SEHNR, CDR2 FQNEAQ (reference sequence). The CDR3 loop spans 10 amino acids. CDR3 protein: CASSGQGPDF. The CDR3 DNA reads TGTGCCAGCAGCGGACAGGGACCGGATTTT.

The rearrangement joins TRBV28 to TRBJ1-5; TRBD1 is a possible D gene (6 bases). The CDR3 has 18 residues. CDR1 and CDR2 from the germline V gene are MDHEN and SYDVKM. Trimming shortened V by 5 bases and J by 5 bases, and 25 bases separated the two germline ends. The DNA of the CDR3 is TGTGCCAGCAGTCTTATCAGCGCCAACAGGGTGGTCCATCAGCCCCAGCATTTT. Translating gives CASSLISANRVVHQPQHF.